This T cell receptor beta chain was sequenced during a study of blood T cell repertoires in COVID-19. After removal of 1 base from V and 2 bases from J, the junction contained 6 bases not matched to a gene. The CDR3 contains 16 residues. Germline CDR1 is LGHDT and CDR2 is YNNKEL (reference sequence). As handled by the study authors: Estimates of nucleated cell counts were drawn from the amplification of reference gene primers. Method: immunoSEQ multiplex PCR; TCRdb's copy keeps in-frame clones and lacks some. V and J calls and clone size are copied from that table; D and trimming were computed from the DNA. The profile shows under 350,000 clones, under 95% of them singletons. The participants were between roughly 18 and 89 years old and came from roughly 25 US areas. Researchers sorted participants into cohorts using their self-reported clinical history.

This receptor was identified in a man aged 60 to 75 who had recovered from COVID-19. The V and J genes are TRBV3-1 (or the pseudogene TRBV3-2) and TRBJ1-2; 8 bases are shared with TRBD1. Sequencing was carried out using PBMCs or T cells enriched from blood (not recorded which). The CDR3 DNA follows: TGTGCCAGCAGCCAAGCCCGGACAGGGTCCAACTATGGCTACACCTTC. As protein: CASSQARTGSNYGYTF.